The 3 T cell receptor beta chains below were found in one sample sequenced in a study of cytomegalovirus exposure and HLA in healthy donors (dated by TCRdb to the late 2010s). Libraries were made using the immunoSEQ multiplex PCR assay. For the multiplex PCR, a mixture combining 60 forward primers for TCR Vbeta segments and 13 reverse primers for TCR Jbeta segments was used. Here the immuneACCESS table is served through TCRdb, limited to in-frame sequences with V and J called. Missing clones are a known gap in these copies; in checked studies unresolved V genes cover under half, and the rest lacks a known reason. In all, the sample holds approximately 130,000 clones, and 75% of those were seen once. Less than 4% of the sample goes to the ten largest clones. The sample was PBMCs. The receptors stem from a man younger than 40 in good health and CMV-seronegative.

This clone has a single count. The chain links TRBV7-9 to TRBJ2-5; no clear D gene. This CDR3 is built from 15 residues. The germline gives CDR1 SEHNR, CDR2 FQNEAQ (reference sequence). The V and J ends lost 6 bases and 0 bases respectively, with 14 bases between them. As DNA, the CDR3 is TGTGCCAGCAGGCGTAAAACCGTGTACCAAGAGACCCAGTACTTC. Translated, it gives CASRRKTVYQETQYF.

This rearrangement joins TRBV18 to TRBJ1-1; TRBD1 aligns across 9 bases. CDR3 length equals 15 residues. V shed 6 bases, J shed 0 bases, and the junction held 5 bases outside the gene matches. CDR1 KGHSH and CDR2 LQKENI come from the germline V gene. This CDR3 reads CASSPGQGMNTEAFF. The CDR3 DNA follows: TGTGCCAGCTCGCCCGGACAGGGGATGAACACTGAAGCTTTCTTT.

The genes are TRBV11-2 and TRBJ1-1, with D maybe TRBD1 (6 bases). Germline CDR1 is SGHAT and CDR2 is FQNNGV. The V end lost 1 base, the J end lost 5 bases, and 17 bases lay between the germline ends. The CDR3 spans 16 residues. The CDR3 nucleotides read TGTGCCAGCAGCTTAGTGAGGGGGTGGGGTATGACTGAAGCTTTCTTT. This sequence encodes CASSLVRGWGMTEAFF.